This T cell receptor beta chain was recorded in a study of OX40 agonist ivuxolimab in advanced cancers. Study as a whole: A partial response was reached by three patients: one with hepatocellular carcinoma and two with cutaneous melanoma. Study-wide results and limits: CD4+ and CD8+ T cells in blood underwent clonal expansion by week 6 at 0.1 to 3.0 mg/kg. CD4+ T cells averaged fewer expanded clones than CD8+ T cells.

TCRdb's table, derived via immunoSEQ multiplex PCR, lists solely in-frame clones and lacks some. The sample consists of 65,000 to 70,000 clones, around 83% of them appearing once. The CDR3 loop spans 15 amino acids. Deletions cut 0 bases from V and 5 bases from J, with 13 bases between. CDR1 and CDR2 (germline): SGHTA, FQGTGA. This clone was found a few times. Antigen specificity is unknown. The rearrangement joins TRBV7-3 to TRBJ1-1; D is possibly TRBD1 (6 bases). Sequences were derived from CD4+ or CD8+ T cells sorted from blood, sampled in a trial of the OX40 agonist ivuxolimab. This receptor was taken from an adult with an advanced solid tumor such as melanoma, head and neck, liver or kidney cancer. The DNA for the CDR3 is TGTGCCAGCAGCTTAACGAAGGGGGTCGGGACTGAAGCTTTCTTT. It encodes CASSLTKGVGTEAFF.